The rows below give T cell receptor beta chains drawn from one sample of a study of CD8 T cells in Susac syndrome. TCRdb reanalysed the immunoSEQ multiplex PCR reads using MiXCR and keeps one entry per CDR3 protein. The sample holds 200,000 to 250,000 distinct CDR3 sequences, 95% seen once. The sequenced sample was CD4+ T cells from PBMCs. These receptors were collected from a human donor with multiple sclerosis. CDR3s include the opening cysteine and the closing phenylalanine or tryptophan. D genes are given only for firm matches. Size is stated for part of the rows, as once, few or many counts, or as a class when the clone is expanded.

>13|TRBJ2-1|.|TRBV9|.
CASSVRVGDEQFF
TGTGCCAGCAGCGTACGAGTTGGAGATGAGCAGTTCTTC
>13|TRBJ2-2|.|TRBV7-9|.
CASTHDFTGELFF
TGTGCCAGCACCCATGATTTCACCGGGGAGCTGTTTTTT
>14|TRBJ2-2|.|TRBV24-1|.
CATSRGPNTGELLF
TGTGCCACCAGCCGGGGACCGAACACCGGGGAGCTGCTTTTT
>15|TRBJ1-5|TRBD1|TRBV30|.
CAWDRGQIINQPQHF
TGTGCCTGGGACCGGGGACAGATTATAAATCAGCCCCAGCATTTT
>14|TRBJ1-5|.|TRBV30|.
CAWSVGGTNQPQHF
TGTGCCTGGAGTGTGGGCGGGACCAATCAGCCCCAGCATTTT
>16|TRBJ1-1|TRBD1|TRBV29-1|.
CSVEGDRARMNTEAFF
TGCAGCGTTGAAGGGGACAGGGCAAGGATGAACACTGAAGCTTTCTTT
>15|TRBJ2-7|TRBD2|TRBV14|.
CASSQWTSGRSEQYF
TGTGCCAGCAGCCAATGGACTAGCGGGAGGTCCGAGCAGTACTTC
>13|TRBJ2-7|.|TRBV7-9|.
CASSLGGVGEQYF
TGTGCCAGCAGCTTAGGGGGTGTGGGAGAGCAGTACTTC
>16|TRBJ1-2|TRBD1|TRBV4-1|once
CASSQAGQGENYGYTF
TGCGCCAGCAGCCAGGCCGGACAGGGGGAAAACTATGGCTACACCTTC
>15|TRBJ2-6|.|TRBV27|.
CASSLWGRGANVLTF
TGTGCCAGCAGTTTATGGGGGCGCGGGGCCAACGTCCTGACTTTC
>13|TRBJ2-1|TRBD2|TRBV25-1|.
CASQGLAANEQFF
TGTGCCAGCCAAGGACTAGCGGCTAATGAGCAGTTCTTC
>13|TRBJ2-7|TRBD1|TRBV29-1|.
CSVDMGQGYEQYF
TGCAGCGTTGATATGGGACAGGGCTACGAGCAGTACTTC
>15|TRBJ2-7|.|TRBV7-9|once
CASSGQGGPSYEQYF
TGTGCCAGCAGCGGACAAGGCGGGCCCTCCTACGAGCAGTACTTC
>13|TRBJ1-1|.|TRBV7-8|.
CASTRGVNTEAFF
TGTGCCAGCACCCGTGGAGTGAACACTGAAGCTTTCTTT
>15|TRBJ2-5|.|TRBV5-1|.
CASSFDGPYQETQYF
TGCGCCAGCAGCTTTGACGGCCCGTACCAAGAGACCCAGTACTTC
>13|TRBJ2-2|TRBD2|TRBV20-1|.
CSASGRATGELFF
TGCAGTGCTTCAGGGAGGGCCACCGGGGAGCTGTTTTTT
>13|TRBJ1-4|.|TRBV7-2|.
CASGMGSNEKLFF
TGTGCCAGCGGAATGGGATCTAATGAAAAACTGTTTTTT
>14|TRBJ2-2|TRBD1|TRBV29-1|.
CSAGQGASTGELFF
TGCAGCGCGGGACAGGGGGCGTCCACCGGGGAGCTGTTTTTT
>14|TRBJ1-2|.|TRBV15|.
CATSRDTGVGGYTF
TGTGCCACCAGCAGAGATACCGGGGTGGGTGGCTACACCTTC